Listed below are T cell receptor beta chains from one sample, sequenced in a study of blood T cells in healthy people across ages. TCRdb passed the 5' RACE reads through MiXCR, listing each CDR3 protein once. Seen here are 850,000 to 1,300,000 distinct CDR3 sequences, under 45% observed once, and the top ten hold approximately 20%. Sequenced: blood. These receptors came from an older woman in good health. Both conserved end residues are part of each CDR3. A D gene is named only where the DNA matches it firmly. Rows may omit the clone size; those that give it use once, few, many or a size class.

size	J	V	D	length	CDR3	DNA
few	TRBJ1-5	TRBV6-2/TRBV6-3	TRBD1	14	CASSTQGASQPQHF	TGTGCCAGCAGTACCCAGGGGGCAAGTCAGCCCCAGCATTTT
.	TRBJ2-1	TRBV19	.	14	CASSPGDFGGEQFF	TGTGCCAGTAGTCCAGGGGACTTCGGCGGTGAGCAGTTCTTC
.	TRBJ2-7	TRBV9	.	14	CASSKTGQVYEQYF	TGTGCCAGCAGCAAAACGGGACAAGTCTACGAGCAGTACTTC
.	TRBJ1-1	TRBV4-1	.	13	CASSRGDIPEAFF	TGCGCCAGCAGCCGCGGGGACATCCCTGAAGCTTTCTTT
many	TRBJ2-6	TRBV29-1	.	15	CSVEVGRAGANVLTF	TGCAGCGTTGAAGTTGGCCGGGCTGGGGCCAACGTCCTGACTTTC
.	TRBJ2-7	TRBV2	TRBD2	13	CASSDSGNHEQYF	TGTGCCAGCAGTGATAGCGGGAATCACGAGCAGTACTTC
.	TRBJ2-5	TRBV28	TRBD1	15	CASSLTTGNQETQYF	TGTGCCAGCAGTTTAACGACAGGGAACCAAGAGACCCAGTACTTC
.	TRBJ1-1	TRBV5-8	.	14	CASSFLVLHTEAFF	TGTGCCAGCAGCTTCCTTGTGCTGCACACTGAAGCTTTCTTT
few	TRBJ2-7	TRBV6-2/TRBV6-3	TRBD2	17	CASSYRRTAGVVYEQYF	TGTGCCAGCAGTTACAGGCGGACTGCGGGAGTGGTCTACGAGCAGTACTTC
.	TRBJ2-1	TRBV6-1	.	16	CASSERAKSTYNEQFF	TGTGCCAGCAGTGAACGGGCCAAATCAACCTACAATGAGCAGTTCTTC
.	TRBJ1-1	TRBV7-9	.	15	CASSFAGTMNTEAFF	TGTGCCAGCAGCTTCGCAGGGACCATGAACACTGAAGCTTTCTTT
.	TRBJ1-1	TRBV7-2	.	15	CASSTWTPLNTEAFF	TGTGCCAGCAGCACTTGGACACCGCTGAACACTGAAGCTTTCTTT
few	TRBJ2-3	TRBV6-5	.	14	CASSYGASQDTQYF	TGTGCCAGCAGTTACGGGGCTAGTCAAGATACGCAGTATTTT
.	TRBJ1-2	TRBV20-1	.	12	CSAAGTFYGYTF	TGCAGTGCCGCCGGGACTTTCTATGGCTACACCTTC
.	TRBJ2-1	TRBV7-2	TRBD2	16	CASSSVAGGTYNEQFF	TGTGCCAGCAGCTCCGTAGCGGGTGGAACTTACAATGAGCAGTTCTTC
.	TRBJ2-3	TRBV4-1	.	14	CASSQGDSLYTQYF	TGCGCCAGCAGCCAAGGGGATAGTCTATATACGCAGTATTTT
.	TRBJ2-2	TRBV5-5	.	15	CASSSQPSNTGELFF	TGTGCCAGCAGCTCACAGCCTTCGAACACCGGGGAGCTGTTTTTT
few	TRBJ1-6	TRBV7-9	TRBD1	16	CASSRRGIEGDSPLHF	TGTGCCAGCAGCCGCAGGGGGATTGAGGGGGATTCACCCCTCCACTTT
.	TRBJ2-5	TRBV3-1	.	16	CASSQDRSSGQETQYF	TGTGCCAGCAGCCAAGATCGGAGTAGCGGCCAAGAGACCCAGTACTTC
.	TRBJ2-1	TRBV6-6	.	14	CASSPGHDYNEQLF	TGTGCCAGCAGCCCGGGACACGACTACAATGAGCAGTTATTC
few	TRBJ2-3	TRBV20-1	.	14	CSARDPRLVDTQYF	TGCAGTGCTAGAGATCCCCGACTAGTAGATACGCAGTATTTT
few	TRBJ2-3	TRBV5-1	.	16	CASSLSTGLITDTQYF	TGCGCCAGCAGCCTAAGTACGGGACTCATCACAGATACGCAGTATTTT
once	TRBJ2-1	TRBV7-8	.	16	CASSPQGSSSYNEQFF	TGTGCCAGCAGCCCCCAGGGATCGAGCTCCTACAATGAGCAGTTCTTC
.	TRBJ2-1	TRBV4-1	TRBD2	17	CASRTSGRPLNTDEQFF	TGCGCCAGCAGAACTAGCGGGAGGCCCCTTAACACTGATGAGCAGTTCTTC